Following are 16 T cell receptor beta chains from one sample sequenced in a study of OX40 agonist ivuxolimab in advanced cancers. The repertoire was sequenced with immunoSEQ multiplex PCR; TCRdb's copy has only in-frame clones and lacks some. The top ten clones hold roughly 2.2% of a sample with about 77,000 clones, more than 80% of them seen once. Specimen: CD4+ or CD8+ T cells sorted from blood, collected in a trial of the OX40 agonist ivuxolimab. Receptor source: an adult with an advanced solid tumor such as melanoma, head and neck, liver or kidney cancer.

The chain joins TRBV5-4 to TRBJ1-6; TRBD1 matches at 9 bases. The CDR3 extends over 13 amino acids. The V gene end was trimmed by 5 bases and the J gene end by 8 bases; junction bases not matched to a gene: 2. Germline V lookup: CDR1 SGHNT, CDR2 YYREEE (reference sequence). This CDR3 reads CASRGQGDSPLHF. CDR3 bases: TGTGCCAGCAGGGGACAGGGAGATTCACCCCTCCACTTT.

This chain joins TRBV7-9 and TRBJ2-1, with no clear D. Germline V gene data show CDR1 as SEHNR and CDR2 as FQNEAQ (reference sequence). The CDR3 is made up of 13 amino acids. Trimming took 5 bases from V and 7 from J, leaving 12 bases between them. CDR3 in DNA: TGTGCCAGCAGCCCCCAAAACATGAATGAGCAGTTCTTC. This codes for CASSPQNMNEQFF.

V gene TRBV6-5 combines with J gene TRBJ2-1, with D maybe TRBD1 (7 bases). Germline-derived CDR1 and CDR2 are MNHEY and SVGAGI. The CDR3 has 15 amino acids. Trimming left V 2 bases short and J 3 bases short, with 11 bases between. This CDR3 is CASSYGGTVYNEQFF. CDR3 nucleotides: TGTGCCAGCAGTTACGGCGGGACAGTCTACAATGAGCAGTTCTTC.

The chain has TRBV9 and TRBJ2-3; D remains ambiguous. The CDR3 consists of 12 residues. Germline V gene sequence: CDR1 SGDLS, CDR2 YYNGEE. Trimming stripped 0 bases from V and 5 bases from J, with 4 bases between. The DNA for the CDR3 is TGTGCCAGCAGCGTAGACCTAGATACGCAGTATTTT. It codes for CASSVDLDTQYF.

V is TRBV5-1 and J is TRBJ2-3; D gene ambiguous. V gave up 2 bases and J gave up 0 bases, with 7 bases separating them. CDR1 and CDR2 (germline): SGHRS, YFSETQ. CDR3 length equals 14 residues. The CDR3 bases are TGCGCCAGCAGCTTAAGCAGAAGCACAGATACGCAGTATTTT. Translating it yields CASSLSRSTDTQYF.

The V call is TRBV5-1, the J call TRBJ2-7; D is unclear. Trimming pared 0 bases from V and 4 bases from J, leaving 11 bases between. The CDR3 is 14 amino acids. Germline loops: CDR1 SGHRS, CDR2 YFSETQ. The CDR3 coding sequence is TGCGCCAGCAGCTTGGACCCAGGTGATTACGAGCAGTACTTC. Translation: CASSLDPGDYEQYF.

The chain joins TRBV28 to TRBJ1-4; D is unresolved. V lost 10 bases and J 10 bases, leaving 19 bases between the germline ends. The germline V gene encodes CDR1 MDHEN and CDR2 SYDVKM. The CDR3 has 13 residues. CDR3 amino acids: CATLSNQVGKLFF. Here the CDR3 DNA reads TGTGCCACCCTGTCCAACCAAGTCGGAAAACTGTTTTTT.

As concerns this clone: Other DNA sequences in this sample translate to the same CDR3. The chain uses TRBV10-3 and TRBJ1-5, with D tentatively TRBD1 (5 bases). The CDR3 has 13 residues. Trimming removed 3 bases from V and 7 bases from J, with 10 bases in between. CDR1 is ENHRY and CDR2 is SYGVKD in the germline V gene. The CDR3: CAISDRQRQPQHF. In DNA form, the CDR3 reads TGTGCCATCAGTGACCGACAGCGCCAGCCCCAGCATTTT.

The chain couples TRBV19 to TRBJ1-6; 8 bases line up with TRBD1. V shed 3 bases and J 10 bases; nucleotides not matched to a gene: 14. Looked up from germline, CDR1 is LNHDA and CDR2 is SQIVND (reference sequence). This CDR3 is 17 amino acids long. CDR3 nucleotide sequence: TGTGCCAGTAGTATTCGTATGACGGACAGGGACGGGTCACCCCTCCACTTT. Translating gives CASSIRMTDRDGSPLHF.

The rearrangement uses TRBV28 and TRBJ1-2; D not certain. With 8 bases removed from V and 0 bases from J, the gap between germline ends came to 16 bases. This CDR3 spans 15 amino acids. Germline lookup yields CDR1 MDHEN and CDR2 SYDVKM. The CDR3 is CASSIPVGANYGYTF. In nucleotides, the CDR3 is TGTGCCAGCTCGATCCCAGTAGGAGCTAACTATGGCTACACCTTC.

The rearrangement uses TRBV5-1 and TRBJ2-7, with D perhaps TRBD1 (6 bases). The CDR3 runs to 14 residues. CDR1 and CDR2 (germline): SGHRS, YFSETQ. Between the trimmed V and J ends, which lost 0 bases and 9 bases, there was a span of 16 bases. Here the CDR3 reads CASSLDGAVQGQYF. The DNA of the CDR3 is TGCGCCAGCAGCTTGGACGGGGCGGTACAGGGGCAGTACTTC.

CDR3 sequence (DNA): TGCAGTACTTTCCGGGGAGAGACCCAGTACTTC. This sequence encodes CSTFRGETQYF. The chain carries TRBV20-1 and TRBJ2-5, with a possible D match to TRBD2 (5 bases). The V and J ends lost 8 bases and 4 bases respectively, with 11 bases between them. The CDR3 consists of 11 residues. Germline loops: CDR1 DFQATT, CDR2 SNEGSKA (reference sequence).

This clone was observed a handful of times. The chain is built from TRBV5-1 and TRBJ2-3, with D perhaps assigned TRBD1 or TRBD2 (5 bases each). CDR1 is SGHRS and CDR2 is YFSETQ in the germline V gene. The CDR3 sequence is 15 residues long. The germline V and J ends were trimmed by 4 bases and 5 bases, with 17 bases remaining between them. CDR3 in amino acids: CASSVAGTRGDTQYF. DNA for the CDR3: TGCGCCAGCAGCGTAGCCGGGACGAGAGGAGATACGCAGTATTTT.

The chain joins TRBV2 to TRBJ2-1, with 9 bases identical to TRBD1. CDR1 and CDR2 from the germline V gene are SNHLY and FYNNEI. CDR3 size: 12 residues. V shed 5 bases, J shed 14 bases, and the junction held 7 bases outside the gene matches. CDR3 sequence: CASSKGTGIEFF. The CDR3 nucleotides read TGTGCCAGCAGTAAGGGGACAGGGATCGAGTTCTTC.

The rearrangement links TRBV7-2 to TRBJ2-7, with D uncertain. V lost 4 bases and J 7 bases, leaving 8 bases between the germline ends. CDR1 is SGHTA, CDR2 FQGNSA, per germline. This CDR3 contains 11 residues. The CDR3 DNA sequence: TGTGCCAGCAGCTCCCGAATGGAGCAGTACTTC. Its protein product is CASSSRMEQYF.

The chain recombines TRBV27 with TRBJ2-2; the D gene is possibly TRBD2 (5 bases). The V end lost 6 bases, the J end lost 3 bases, and 17 bases lay between the germline ends. Germline CDR1 MNHEY, CDR2 SMNVEV (reference sequence). The CDR3 has 16 residues. CDR3 in DNA: TGTGCCAGCAGCCTCAGAGGATACGGGGACACCGGGGAGCTGTTTTTT. This sequence encodes CASSLRGYGDTGELFF.